These T cell receptor beta chains were read from a single sample in a study of T cells in Graves' hyperthyroidism and ophthalmopathy. TCRdb ran MiXCR on the multiplex PCR reads and lists one entry per CDR3 protein. Altogether about 500,000 distinct CDR3 sequences are present, 16% being singletons, with the ten largest covering 25% to 30%. The source material was blood. The receptors were gathered from a woman aged 25 to 39 with Graves' ophthalmopathy. CDR3s include the opening cysteine and the closing phenylalanine or tryptophan. The D gene is left open where the match is weak. The size field is filled for only some rows; it gives once, few, many or a size class.

j_gene,d_gene,v_gene,abundance,len,CDR3nt,CDR3aa
TRBJ2-7,.,TRBV29-1,.,13,TGCAGCGTTGAGTTGACTAGCTCCTACGAGCAGTACTTC,CSVELTSSYEQYF
TRBJ2-2,.,TRBV12-3/TRBV12-4,few,11,TGTGCCAGCAGTCAGACCGGGGAGCTGTTTTTT,CASSQTGELFF
TRBJ1-2,.,TRBV28,few,15,TGTGCCAGCAGCGACACAACAGGGAGGGGCTATGGCTACACCTTC,CASSDTTGRGYGYTF
TRBJ2-2,.,TRBV2,.,15,TGTGCCAGCAAGGCCTTTTGGGGATCGCCCGGGGAGCTGTTTTTT,CASKAFWGSPGELFF
TRBJ2-1,TRBD2,TRBV4-3,.,13,TGCGCCAGCGGCCCAGCGGGGGGGTATGAGCAGTTCTTC,CASGPAGGYEQFF
TRBJ1-1,.,TRBV12-3/TRBV12-4,many,10,TGTGCCAGCAGTTTAGCGCCGGCTTTCTTT,CASSLAPAFF
TRBJ2-7,.,TRBV6-1,.,16,TGTGCCAGCAGTGTTCTTGAACAGGGATTAGGCCACGAGCAGTACTTC,CASSVLEQGLGHEQYF
TRBJ1-4,.,TRBV3-1,many,16,TGTGCCAGCAGCCAAGATCCACAGCATCTTAATGAAAAACTGTTTTTT,CASSQDPQHLNEKLFF
TRBJ2-1,.,TRBV12-3/TRBV12-4,.,13,TGTGCCAGTTGTCTTAGCTCCTACAATGAGCAGTTCTTC,CASCLSSYNEQFF
TRBJ2-5,TRBD1,TRBV3-1,many,16,TGTGCCAGCAGCCAAGGGGGACAGGGGAGTAAGGAGACCCAGTACTTC,CASSQGGQGSKETQYF
TRBJ1-6,TRBD1,TRBV4-3,few,15,TGCGCCAGCAGCCAAGTGGGACAGGGAAGTTCACCCCTCCACTTT,CASSQVGQGSSPLHF
TRBJ2-2,TRBD1,TRBV11-3,few,15,TGTGCCAGCAGCTCGGGACAGCCGAACACCGGGGAGCTGTTTTTT,CASSSGQPNTGELFF
TRBJ1-5,.,TRBV20-1,.,12,TGCAGTGCTAGCGGTCCGAACCAGCCCCAGCATTTT,CSASGPNQPQHF
TRBJ1-1,.,TRBV20-1,.,15,TGCAGTGCTAGTGGGGGAATTCTGATGAACACTGAAGCTTTCTTT,CSASGGILMNTEAFF
TRBJ2-2,TRBD2,TRBV19,.,13,TGTGCCAGTTCGGGGGGAGGGTCCGGGGAGCTGTTTTTT,CASSGGGSGELFF
TRBJ1-4,.,TRBV7-2,many,16,TGTGCCAGCAGCTTAGTCGGGGGACGGACTAATGAAAAACTGTTTTTT,CASSLVGGRTNEKLFF
TRBJ1-2,.,TRBV7-9,many,13,TGTGCCAGCAACCCGACAGCTAACTATGGCTACACCTTC,CASNPTANYGYTF
TRBJ2-7,.,TRBV29-1,many,14,TGCAGCGTTGAATGGACGGAGAGCTCCTACGAGCAGTACTTC,CSVEWTESSYEQYF
TRBJ2-6,.,TRBV28,many,20,TGTGCCAGCAGTTTAGGACCCCGACAGGCACTTGGCTCTGGGGCCAACGTCCTGACTTTC,CASSLGPRQALGSGANVLTF
TRBJ2-5,.,TRBV5-1,.,13,TGCGCCAGCAGCGTAGGGTTTGGGGAGACCCAGTACTTC,CASSVGFGETQYF
TRBJ2-2,TRBD1,TRBV19,many,16,TGTGCCAGTAGCCATTTAGGACAGGGATTAGCCGGGGAGCTGTTTTTT,CASSHLGQGLAGELFF
TRBJ2-7,.,TRBV12-3/TRBV12-4,few,14,TGTGCCAGCAGTGGGAACAGGGTAAAATACGAGCAGTACTTC,CASSGNRVKYEQYF
TRBJ2-4,TRBD1,TRBV28,once,15,TGTGCCAGCAGTGCAGTTGGGACAGGGGGAAACATTCAGTACTTC,CASSAVGTGGNIQYF
TRBJ2-3,TRBD2,TRBV18,many,14,TGTGCCAGCTCAGGAGCGGGAGGCACAGATACGCAGTATTTT,CASSGAGGTDTQYF
TRBJ2-7,TRBD1,TRBV6-2/TRBV6-3,.,15,TGTGCCAGCAGTCCCGGGACAGGGGCGGCCTACGAGCAGTACTTC,CASSPGTGAAYEQYF
TRBJ2-7,.,TRBV7-2,.,15,TGTGCCAGCTCTTCCACCGGGACTCGGGGGTACGAGCAGTACTTC,CASSSTGTRGYEQYF
TRBJ1-4,.,TRBV18,many,14,TGTGCCAGCTCACCAGATGAGGGGAATGAAAAACTGTTTTTT,CASSPDEGNEKLFF
TRBJ2-1,.,TRBV20-1,many,15,TGCAGTGCTAGCCCAACACGCGGACCGAACAATGAGCAGTTCTTC,CSASPTRGPNNEQFF
TRBJ1-2,TRBD1,TRBV27,many,14,TGTGCCAGCAGTTTAAGGACAGGGAACTATGGCTACACCTTC,CASSLRTGNYGYTF